This T cell receptor (beta chain) is drawn from a study of blood T cell repertoires in COVID-19. As for the study in general: Sites across the United States, Italy and Spain contributed samples from acute and convalescent COVID-19.

This clone was detected a few times. Original processing methods: Estimates of nucleated cell counts were drawn from the amplification of reference gene primers. Clones were sequenced by immunoSEQ multiplex PCR, and TCRdb holds only the in-frame ones, with some missing. That table supplies the V and J calls and clone size; D and trimming were determined from the DNA. The top ten clones hold approximately 5.1% of a sample with hundreds of thousands of clones, 75% to 85% of them seen once. V gave up 5 bases and J gave up 2 bases, with 15 bases separating them. The CDR3 runs to 15 residues. Germline V CDR1 and CDR2: SEHNR, FQNEAQ (reference sequence).

The sample consisted of peripheral blood. This chain joins TRBV7-9 and TRBJ1-2; weak D call: TRBD1 (6 bases). The TCR sequence derives from a man aged 50 to 59 with active or convalescent COVID-19. The CDR3 spells CASSLGGPKNYGYTF. CDR3 in DNA: TGTGCCAGCAGCCTAGGGGGGCCAAAGAACTATGGCTACACCTTC.